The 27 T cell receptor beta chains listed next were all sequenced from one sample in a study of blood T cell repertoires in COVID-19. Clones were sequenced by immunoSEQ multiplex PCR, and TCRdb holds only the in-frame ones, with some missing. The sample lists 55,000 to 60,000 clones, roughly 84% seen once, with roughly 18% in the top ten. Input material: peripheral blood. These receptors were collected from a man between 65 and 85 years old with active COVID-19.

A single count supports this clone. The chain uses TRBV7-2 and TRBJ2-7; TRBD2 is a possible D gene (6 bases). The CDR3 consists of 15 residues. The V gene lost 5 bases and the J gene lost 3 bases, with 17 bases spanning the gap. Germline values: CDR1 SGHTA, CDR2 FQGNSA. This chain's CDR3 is CASSTTMGRIYEQYF. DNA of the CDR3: TGTGCCAGCAGCACGACCATGGGGAGGATCTACGAGCAGTACTTC.

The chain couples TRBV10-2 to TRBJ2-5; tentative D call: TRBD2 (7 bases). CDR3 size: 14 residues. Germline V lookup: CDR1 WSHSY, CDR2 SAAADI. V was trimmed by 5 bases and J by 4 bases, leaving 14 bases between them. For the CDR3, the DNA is TGCGCCAGCAGTAGCGGGACAACCATAGAGACCCAGTACTTC. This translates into CASSSGTTIETQYF.

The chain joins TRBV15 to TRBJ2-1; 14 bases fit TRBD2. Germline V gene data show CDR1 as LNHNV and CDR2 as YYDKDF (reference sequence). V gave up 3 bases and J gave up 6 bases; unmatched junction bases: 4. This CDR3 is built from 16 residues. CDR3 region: CATSRTSGRALNEQFF. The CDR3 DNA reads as TGTGCCACCAGCAGGACTAGCGGGAGGGCCCTCAATGAGCAGTTCTTC.

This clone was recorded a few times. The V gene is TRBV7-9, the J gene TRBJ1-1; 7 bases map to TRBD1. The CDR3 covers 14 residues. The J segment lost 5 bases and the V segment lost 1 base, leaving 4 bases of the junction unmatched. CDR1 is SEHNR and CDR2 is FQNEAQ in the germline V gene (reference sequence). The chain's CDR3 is CASSLVRQGTEAFF. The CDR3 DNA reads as TGTGCCAGCAGCTTAGTCCGACAGGGTACTGAAGCTTTCTTT. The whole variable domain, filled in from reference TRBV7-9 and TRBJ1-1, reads DTGVSQNPRHKITKRGQNVTFRCDPISEHNRLYWYRQTLGQGPEFLTYFQNEAQLEKSRLLSDRFSAERPKGSFSTLEIQRTEQGDSAMYLCASSLVRQGTEAFFGQGTRLTVV.

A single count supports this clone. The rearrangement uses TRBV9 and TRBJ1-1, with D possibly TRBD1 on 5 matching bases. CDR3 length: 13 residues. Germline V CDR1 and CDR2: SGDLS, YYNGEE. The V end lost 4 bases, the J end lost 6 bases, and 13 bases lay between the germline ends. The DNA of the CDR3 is TGTGCCAGCAGCCCCCGCGGGGCGGCTGAAGCTTTCTTT. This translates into CASSPRGAAEAFF.

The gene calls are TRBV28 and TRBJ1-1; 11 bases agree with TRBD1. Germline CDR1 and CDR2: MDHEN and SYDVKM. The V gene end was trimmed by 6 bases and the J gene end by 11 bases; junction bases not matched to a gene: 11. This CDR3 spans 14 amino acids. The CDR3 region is CASRQRTGGVGAFF. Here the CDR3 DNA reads TGTGCCAGCAGACAACGGACAGGGGGCGTTGGGGCTTTCTTT.

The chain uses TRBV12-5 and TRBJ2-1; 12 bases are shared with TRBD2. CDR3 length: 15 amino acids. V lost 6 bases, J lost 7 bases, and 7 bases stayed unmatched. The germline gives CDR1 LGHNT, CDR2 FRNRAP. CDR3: CASGTGTSGYNEQFF. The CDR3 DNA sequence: TGTGCTAGTGGGACAGGGACTAGCGGGTATAATGAGCAGTTCTTC.

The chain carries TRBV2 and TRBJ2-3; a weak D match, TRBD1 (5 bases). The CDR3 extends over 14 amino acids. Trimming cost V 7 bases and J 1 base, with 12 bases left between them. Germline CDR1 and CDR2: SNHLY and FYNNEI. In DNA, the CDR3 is TGTGCCAGCACTGGGGCCGAGGGCACAGATACGCAGTATTTT. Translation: CASTGAEGTDTQYF.

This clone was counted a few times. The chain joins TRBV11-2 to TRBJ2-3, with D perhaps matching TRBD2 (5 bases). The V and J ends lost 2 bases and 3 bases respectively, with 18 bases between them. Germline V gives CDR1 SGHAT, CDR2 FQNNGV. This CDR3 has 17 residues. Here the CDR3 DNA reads TGTGCCAGCAGCTTATTCTCAGCCTCCGGGGAGACAGATACGCAGTATTTT. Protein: CASSLFSASGETDTQYF.

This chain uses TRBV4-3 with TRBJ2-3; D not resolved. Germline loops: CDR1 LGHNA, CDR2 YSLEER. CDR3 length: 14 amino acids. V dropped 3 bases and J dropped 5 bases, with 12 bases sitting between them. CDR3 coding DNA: TGCGCCAGCAGCCAGGTGGGCCCAGGAGATACGCAGTATTTT. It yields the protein CASSQVGPGDTQYF.

CDR3 sequence reads: CASSLGDRDEQYF. In DNA form, the CDR3 reads TGTGCCAGCAGCTTAGGGGACAGGGACGAGCAGTACTTC. The rearrangement joins TRBV7-9 to TRBJ2-7; 9 positions agree with TRBD1. This CDR3 has 13 residues. The junction had 0 bases not matched to a gene; V was cut back by 1 base and J by 5 bases. Per the germline V gene, CDR1 is SEHNR and CDR2 is FQNEAQ (reference sequence).

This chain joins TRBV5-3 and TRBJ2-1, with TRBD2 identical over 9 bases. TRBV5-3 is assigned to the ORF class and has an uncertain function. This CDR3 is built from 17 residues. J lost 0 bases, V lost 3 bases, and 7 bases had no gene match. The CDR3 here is CARSSIAGETSYNEQFF. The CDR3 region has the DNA TGTGCCAGAAGCTCTATAGCGGGAGAGACCTCCTACAATGAGCAGTTCTTC.

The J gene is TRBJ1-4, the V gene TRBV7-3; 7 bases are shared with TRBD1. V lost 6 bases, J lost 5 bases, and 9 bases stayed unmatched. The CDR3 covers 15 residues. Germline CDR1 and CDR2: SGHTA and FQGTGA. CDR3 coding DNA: TGTGCCAGCAGTCTCAACCGGGACAGAAATGAAAAACTGTTTTTT. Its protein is CASSLNRDRNEKLFF.

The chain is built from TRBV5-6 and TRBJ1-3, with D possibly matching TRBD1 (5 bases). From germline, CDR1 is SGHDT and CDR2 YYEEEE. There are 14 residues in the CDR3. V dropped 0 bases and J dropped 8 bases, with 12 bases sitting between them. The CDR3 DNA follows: TGTGCCAGCAGCTTGGAAGGGTTAGGGGACACCATATATTTT. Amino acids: CASSLEGLGDTIYF.

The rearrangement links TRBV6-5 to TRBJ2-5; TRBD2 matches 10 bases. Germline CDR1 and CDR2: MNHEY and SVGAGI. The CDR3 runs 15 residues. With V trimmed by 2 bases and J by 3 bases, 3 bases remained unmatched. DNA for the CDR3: TGTGCCAGCAGTTACGCAGGGACTAGCGAAGAGACCCAGTACTTC. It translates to CASSYAGTSEETQYF.

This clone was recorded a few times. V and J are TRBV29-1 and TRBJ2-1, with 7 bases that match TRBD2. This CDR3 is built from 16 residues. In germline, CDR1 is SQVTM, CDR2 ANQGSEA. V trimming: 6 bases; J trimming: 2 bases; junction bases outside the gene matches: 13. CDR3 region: CSVRLAGGRAYNEQFF. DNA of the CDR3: TGCAGCGTCAGACTAGCCGGAGGGAGGGCCTACAATGAGCAGTTCTTC.

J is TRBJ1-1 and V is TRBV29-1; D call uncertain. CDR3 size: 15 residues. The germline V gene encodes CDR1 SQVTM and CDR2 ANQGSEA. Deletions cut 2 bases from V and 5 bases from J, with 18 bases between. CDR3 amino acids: CSVEKSVGGGTEAFF. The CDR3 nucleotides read TGCAGCGTTGAAAAGTCCGTCGGAGGTGGGACTGAAGCTTTCTTT.

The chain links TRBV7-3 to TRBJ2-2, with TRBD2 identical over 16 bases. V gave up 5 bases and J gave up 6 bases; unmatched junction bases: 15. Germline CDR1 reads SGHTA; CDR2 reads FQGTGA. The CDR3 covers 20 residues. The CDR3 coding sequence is TGTGCCAGCAGCCCCTTAGGGACTAGCGGGAGGGCCTCATTGGCCGGGGAGCTGTTTTTT. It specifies CASSPLGTSGRASLAGELFF. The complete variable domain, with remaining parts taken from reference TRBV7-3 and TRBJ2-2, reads GAGVSQTPSNKVTEKGKYVELRCDPISGHTALYWYRQSLGQGPEFLIYFQGTGAADDSGLPNDRFFAVRPEGSVSTLKIQRTERGDSAVYLCASSPLGTSGRASLAGELFFGEGSRLTVL.

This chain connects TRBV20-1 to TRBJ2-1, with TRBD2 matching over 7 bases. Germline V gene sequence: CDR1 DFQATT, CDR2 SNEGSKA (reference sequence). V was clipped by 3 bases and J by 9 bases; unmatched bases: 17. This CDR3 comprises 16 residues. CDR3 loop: CSASNSAGLGLGEQFF. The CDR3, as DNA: TGCAGTGCTAGTAATTCAGCGGGGTTAGGGTTGGGTGAGCAGTTCTTC.

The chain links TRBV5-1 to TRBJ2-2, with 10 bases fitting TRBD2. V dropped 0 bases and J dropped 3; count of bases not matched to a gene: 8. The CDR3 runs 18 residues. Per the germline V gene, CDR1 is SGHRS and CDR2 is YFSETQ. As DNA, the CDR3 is TGCGCCAGCAGCTTGGTGGCTAGCGGGAGAATCGACACCGGGGAGCTGTTTTTT. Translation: CASSLVASGRIDTGELFF.

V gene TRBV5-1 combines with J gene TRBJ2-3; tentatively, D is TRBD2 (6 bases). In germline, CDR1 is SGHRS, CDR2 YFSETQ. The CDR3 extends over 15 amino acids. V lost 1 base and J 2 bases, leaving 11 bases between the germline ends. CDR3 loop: CASSLSAGNTDTQYF. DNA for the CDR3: TGCGCCAGCAGCTTGTCTGCGGGAAACACAGATACGCAGTATTTT.

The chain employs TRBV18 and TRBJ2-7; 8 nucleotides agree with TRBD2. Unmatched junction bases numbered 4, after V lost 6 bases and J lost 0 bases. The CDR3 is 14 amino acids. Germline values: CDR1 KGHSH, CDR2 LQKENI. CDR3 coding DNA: TGTGCCAGCTCCCGGGGGGGACCCTCCTACGAGCAGTACTTC. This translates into CASSRGGPSYEQYF.

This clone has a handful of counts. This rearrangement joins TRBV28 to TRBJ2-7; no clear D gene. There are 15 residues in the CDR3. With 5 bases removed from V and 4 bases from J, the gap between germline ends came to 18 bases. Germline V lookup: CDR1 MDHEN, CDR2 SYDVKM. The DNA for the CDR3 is TGTGCCAGCAGTCCGCCCGGTTCCCCCCCATACGAGCAGTACTTC. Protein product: CASSPPGSPPYEQYF.

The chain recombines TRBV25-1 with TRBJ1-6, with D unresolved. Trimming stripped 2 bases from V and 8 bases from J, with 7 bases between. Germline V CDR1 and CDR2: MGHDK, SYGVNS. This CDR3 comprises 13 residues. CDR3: CASSEVGDSPLHF. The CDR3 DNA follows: TGTGCCAGCAGTGAAGTCGGTGATTCACCCCTCCACTTT.

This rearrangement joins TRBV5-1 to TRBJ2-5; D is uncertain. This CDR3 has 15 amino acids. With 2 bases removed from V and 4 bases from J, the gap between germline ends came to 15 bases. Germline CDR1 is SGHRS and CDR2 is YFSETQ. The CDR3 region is CASSFRPSRGETQYF. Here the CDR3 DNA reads TGCGCCAGCAGCTTTCGGCCATCCCGAGGAGAGACCCAGTACTTC.

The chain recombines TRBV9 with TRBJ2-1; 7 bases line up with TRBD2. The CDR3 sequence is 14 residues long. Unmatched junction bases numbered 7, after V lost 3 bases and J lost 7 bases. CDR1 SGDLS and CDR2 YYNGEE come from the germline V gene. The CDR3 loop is CASSGLAAQNEQFF. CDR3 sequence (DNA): TGTGCCAGCAGCGGGCTAGCGGCCCAAAATGAGCAGTTCTTC.

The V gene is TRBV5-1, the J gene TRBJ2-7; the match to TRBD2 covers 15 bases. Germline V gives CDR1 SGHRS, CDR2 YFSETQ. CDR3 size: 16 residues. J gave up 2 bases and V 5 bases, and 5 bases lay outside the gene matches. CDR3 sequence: CASRSGLAGGPYEQYF. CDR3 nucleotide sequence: TGCGCCAGCAGATCGGGACTAGCGGGAGGCCCCTACGAGCAGTACTTC.